The 15 T cell receptor beta chains in this list originate from one sample, sequenced in a study of shared clonotypes between healthy human individuals. Profiled with immunoSEQ multiplex PCR; TCRdb holds only in-frame clones, not every one. The profile shows 2 million to 3 million clones, 80% to 95% of them singletons. Material for sequencing was naive CD4+ T cells from PBMCs. Indicated subset: CD45RA+ positively selected. The source is a man aged 18 to 30 in good health. Some clones in this sample may be carry-over from other donors' samples.

J is TRBJ2-3 and V is TRBV18, with 9 bases identical to TRBD1. V lost 5 bases, J lost 0 bases, and 3 bases stayed unmatched. This CDR3 contains 15 residues. The germline CDR1 and CDR2 sequences are KGHSH and LQKENI. Written as DNA, the CDR3 is TGTGCCAGCTCAGACAGGGGGAAAAGCACAGATACGCAGTATTTT. Protein product: CASSDRGKSTDTQYF.

J is TRBJ1-2 and V is TRBV7-2; perhaps TRBD1 as D (5 bases). Germline V gene data show CDR1 as SGHTA and CDR2 as FQGNSA. This CDR3 comprises 14 residues. The germline V and J ends were trimmed by 5 bases and 2 bases, with 12 bases remaining between them. CDR3 region: CASSRDELNYGYTF. The DNA of the CDR3 is TGTGCCAGCAGCCGGGACGAATTGAACTATGGCTACACCTTC.

The chain employs TRBV29-1 and TRBJ1-2, with a weak D call TRBD1 (6 bases). Looked up from germline, CDR1 is SQVTM and CDR2 is ANQGSEA. This CDR3 has 15 amino acids. V was pared by 3 bases and J by 0 bases, with 14 bases between. The CDR3 bases are TGCAGCGTTGACAAGGACAGCTCCTCTAACTATGGCTACACCTTC. Translating gives CSVDKDSSSNYGYTF.

The V call is TRBV2, the J call TRBJ1-1, with D hard to call. The CDR3 has 13 residues. Germline V lookup: CDR1 SNHLY, CDR2 FYNNEI. Trimming pared 3 bases from V and 4 bases from J, leaving 9 bases between. The CDR3 DNA follows: TGTGCCAGCAGTGAGATCCAGGCCACTGAAGCTTTCTTT. It is translated as CASSEIQATEAFF.

The chain uses TRBV5-4 and TRBJ2-1; the match to TRBD2 covers 10 bases. Germline CDR1 is SGHNT and CDR2 is YYREEE (reference sequence). J gave up 4 bases and V 4 bases, and 8 bases lay outside the gene matches. This CDR3 is 16 amino acids long. CDR3 in DNA: TGTGCCAGCAGCGCAGGACTAGCGGTGGGGTACAATGAGCAGTTCTTC. This translates into CASSAGLAVGYNEQFF.

The table lists this clone with a few counts. The chain combines TRBV6-5 with TRBJ1-2, with a weak D call TRBD1 (5 bases). Germline V gene sequence: CDR1 MNHEY, CDR2 SVGAGI. The CDR3 is made up of 12 amino acids. The V and J ends lost 6 bases and 7 bases respectively, with 12 bases between them. The CDR3 here is CASRERQSGYTF. CDR3 sequence (DNA): TGTGCCAGCAGGGAAAGACAGTCTGGCTACACCTTC.

The chain has TRBV29-1 and TRBJ2-5, with D maybe TRBD1 (8 bases). The CDR3 is 16 residues long. V was clipped by 3 bases and J by 2 bases, with 19 bases between them. Germline assignment: CDR1 SQVTM and CDR2 ANQGSEA. DNA of the CDR3: TGCAGCGTTGATAGGAGGACAGGGAGGGGGCAAGAGACCCAGTACTTC. Translated, it gives CSVDRRTGRGQETQYF.

The chain couples TRBV5-5 to TRBJ2-7; TRBD2 matches 11 bases. Germline lookup yields CDR1 SGHKS and CDR2 YYEKEE (reference sequence). The CDR3 totals 14 residues. V lost 1 base to trimming and J lost 7 bases; unmatched junction nucleotides: 4. CDR3 nucleotide sequence: TGTGCCAGCAGCTTGATGACTAGCGGGATTGAGCAGTACTTC. It translates to CASSLMTSGIEQYF.

This chain connects TRBV19 to TRBJ2-6; maybe TRBD2 (6 bases). Germline V CDR1 and CDR2: LNHDA, SQIVND (reference sequence). V gave up 5 bases and J gave up 0 bases, with 11 bases separating them. CDR3 size: 16 residues. The CDR3 here is CASSFGTSSGANVLTF. The CDR3 DNA is TGTGCCAGTAGTTTTGGGACTTCCTCTGGGGCCAACGTCCTGACTTTC.

The chain couples TRBV15 to TRBJ1-6; a weak D match, TRBD1 (5 bases). The V and J ends lost 0 bases and 10 bases respectively, with 16 bases between them. The CDR3 covers 16 residues. The germline CDR1 and CDR2 sequences are LNHNV and YYDKDF (reference sequence). In DNA, the CDR3 is TGTGCCACCAGCAGAGATTGGGGCAGACCAGGCTCACCCCTCCACTTT. This encodes CATSRDWGRPGSPLHF.

This chain connects TRBV6-4 to TRBJ2-1; TRBD2 matches at 10 bases. CDR1 and CDR2 (germline): MRHNA, SNTAGT. The ends lost 5 bases at V and 0 bases at J; junction bases unmatched: 13. The CDR3 extends over 19 amino acids. CDR3 sequence reads: CASSPLGGSSGSSYNEQFF. The CDR3 coding sequence is TGTGCCAGCAGTCCACTCGGGGGTTCTAGCGGGAGCTCCTACAATGAGCAGTTCTTC.

The chain couples TRBV4-1 to TRBJ2-5; 9 bases agree with TRBD2. CDR3 length: 17 residues. The germline CDR1 and CDR2 sequences are MGHRA and YSYEKL. V dropped 1 base and J dropped 3; count of bases not matched to a gene: 9. This CDR3 is CASSQGGLASRKETQYF. The CDR3 DNA reads as TGCGCCAGCAGCCAAGGCGGACTAGCGAGCAGAAAAGAGACCCAGTACTTC.

The chain combines TRBV2 with TRBJ1-5, with D perhaps matching TRBD1 (5 bases). There are 16 residues in the CDR3. The germline V gene has CDR1 SNHLY and CDR2 FYNNEI. V was trimmed by 0 bases and J by 4 bases, leaving 13 bases between them. CDR3 in amino acids: CASSEARRRQNQPQHF. CDR3 sequence (DNA): TGTGCCAGCAGTGAAGCCAGGCGCAGACAGAATCAGCCCCAGCATTTT.

The chain is built from TRBV5-1 and TRBJ2-3; weak D call: TRBD1 (6 bases). Trimming shortened V by 1 base and J by 4 bases, and 10 bases separated the two germline ends. Germline loops: CDR1 SGHRS, CDR2 YFSETQ. The CDR3 extends over 14 amino acids. The CDR3 region is CASSLSQGPDTQYF. The CDR3 region has the DNA TGCGCCAGCAGCTTGTCACAGGGTCCAGATACGCAGTATTTT.

The chain is built from TRBV9 and TRBJ2-5, with D possibly matching TRBD1 (6 bases). CDR1 is SGDLS, CDR2 YYNGEE, per germline. The CDR3 loop spans 14 amino acids. V lost 3 bases and J 9 bases, leaving 18 bases between the germline ends. CDR3 sequence reads: CASSETGTLGAQYF. Here the CDR3 DNA reads TGTGCCAGCAGCGAGACAGGAACCTTAGGGGCCCAGTACTTC.